Given below is one T cell receptor beta chain in context. Its target is not known. In the PCR, 60 Vbeta and 13 Jbeta primers were used. The repertoire was sequenced with immunoSEQ multiplex PCR; TCRdb's copy has only in-frame clones and lacks some. The sample holds roughly 150,000 clones, under 90% seen once. From germline, CDR1 is MNHNS and CDR2 SASEGT. The CDR3 has 14 residues. Unmatched junction bases numbered 1, after V lost 4 bases and J lost 1 base. This specimen belongs to a study of cytomegalovirus exposure and HLA in healthy donors. On the study more broadly: Previous work identified roughly 120 million unique TCR beta sequences from about 179 million T cells. Among the roughly 400 genotyped donors, 65% to 90% were placed in the Caucasian-associated ancestry cluster. Study observations and caveats: Highest at DRB1 and lowest at HLA-C, TCR association rates differed among HLA loci in a later analysis. Among the most significant clusters, several appeared linked to common viral pathogens in a later analysis.

Material: PBMCs. This sequence was found in a male donor in good health and CMV-seronegative. The chain has TRBV6-1 and TRBJ2-1, with 7 bases matching TRBD2. CDR3 amino acids: CASSGGSSYNEQFF. The CDR3 coding sequence is TGTGCCAGCAGTGGCGGGAGTTCCTACAATGAGCAGTTCTTC.